These 17 T cell receptor beta chains originate from one sample sequenced in a study of CD8 T cells in ankylosing spondylitis. One entry per CDR3 protein results from TCRdb running MiXCR on the 5' RACE reads. The repertoire consists of roughly 150,000 distinct CDR3 sequences, with around a third occurring once and the leading ten covering 6%. Sample: synovial fluid, either unsorted or a sorted T cell fraction (not recorded which). The receptors derive from a male donor with ankylosing spondylitis.

This clonotype has at least ten counts. The genes are TRBV28 and TRBJ1-5; TRBD1 aligns across 11 bases. The CDR3 has 14 residues. Looked up from germline, CDR1 is MDHEN and CDR2 is SYDVKM. V dropped 6 bases and J dropped 6; count of bases not matched to a gene: 4. CDR3: CASRGQGGPQPQHF. CDR3 nucleotide sequence: TGTGCCAGCAGGGGACAGGGGGGGCCTCAGCCCCAGCATTTT. The entire variable domain, with the rest obtained from reference TRBV28 and TRBJ1-5, is as follows: DVKVTQSSRYLVKRTGEKVFLECVQDMDHENMFWYRQDPGLGLRLIYFSYDVKMKEKGDIPEGYSVSREKKERFSLILESASTNQTSMYLCASRGQGGPQPQHFGDGTRLSIL.

The chain couples TRBV12-3 or TRBV12-4 to TRBJ1-2; 7 bases are shared with TRBD1. This CDR3 comprises 12 residues. V lost 5 bases and J lost 7; bases outside the gene matches: 4. In DNA form, the CDR3 reads TGTGCCAGCAGTCGGGGGACAGTTGGCTACACCTTC. This sequence encodes CASSRGTVGYTF.

The sample holds many counts of this clonotype. The chain combines TRBV12-3 or TRBV12-4 with TRBJ2-1; D uncertain. The CDR3 consists of 12 residues. Between the trimmed V and J ends, which lost 0 bases and 6 bases, there was a span of 3 bases. The CDR3: CASSLASNEQFF. The DNA of the CDR3 is TGTGCCAGCAGTTTAGCTTCCAATGAGCAGTTCTTC.

This clonotype has a handful of counts. CDR3 nucleotide sequence: TGCAGCGTTGGGGAGTGGTTTAAGACTGAAGCTTTCTTT. Amino acids: CSVGEWFKTEAFF. This chain joins TRBV29-1 and TRBJ1-1; no reliable D call. This CDR3 is 13 amino acids long. V was shortened by 4 bases and J by 5 bases, with 14 bases between the two germline ends. The V gene's germline CDR1 is SQVTM and CDR2 ANQGSEA.

This clonotype was seen a few times. This chain joins TRBV20-1 and TRBJ1-2; maybe TRBD1 (6 bases). Germline V gene lookup returns CDR1 DFQATT and CDR2 SNEGSKA (reference sequence). The CDR3 consists of 15 residues. V was shortened by 0 bases and J by 7 bases, with 18 bases between the two germline ends. Written as DNA, the CDR3 is TGCAGTGCTAGAGATTCAGGGGAGAAGGCAGGTGGCTACACCTTC. It encodes CSARDSGEKAGGYTF.

The V gene is TRBV20-1, the J gene TRBJ1-2, with 7 bases matching TRBD1. This CDR3 is 12 amino acids long. In germline, CDR1 is DFQATT, CDR2 SNEGSKA (reference sequence). V gave up 6 bases and J gave up 5 bases; unmatched junction bases: 6. The CDR3 DNA reads as TGCAGTGCCTACAGGGGTGGGTATGGCTACACCTTC. It codes for CSAYRGGYGYTF.

This clonotype has more than one count but fewer than ten. The genes are TRBV7-9 and TRBJ1-3; D unresolved. This CDR3 spans 13 amino acids. Trimming stripped 9 bases from V and 2 bases from J, with 11 bases between. Germline V CDR1 and CDR2: SEHNR, FQNEAQ (reference sequence). CDR3 residues: CARGEDPGNTIYF. The CDR3 bases are TGTGCCAGGGGCGAGGATCCTGGAAACACCATATATTTT. Using reference TRBV7-9 and TRBJ1-3 for the parts outside the CDR3, the full variable domain is DTGVSQNPRHKITKRGQNVTFRCDPISEHNRLYWYRQTLGQGPEFLTYFQNEAQLEKSRLLSDRFSAERPKGSFSTLEIQRTEQGDSAMYLCARGEDPGNTIYFGEGSWLTVV.

The table lists this clonotype with a few counts. The V and J genes are TRBV20-1 and TRBJ1-2; D not resolved. Germline CDR1 is DFQATT and CDR2 is SNEGSKA (reference sequence). The CDR3 consists of 13 residues. V lost 5 bases to trimming and J lost 4 bases, with 14 bases between them. This CDR3 reads CSAPQDRGYGYTF. The CDR3 region has the DNA TGCAGTGCTCCCCAGGACCGGGGCTATGGCTACACCTTC.

The CDR3 is CASSEALTGTLAKNIQYF. CDR3 nucleotides: TGTGCCAGCAGTGAAGCCCTGACCGGGACTTTAGCCAAAAACATTCAGTACTTC. The rearrangement joins TRBV6-1 to TRBJ2-4; possible D gene TRBD2, 6 bases. CDR1 MNHNS and CDR2 SASEGT come from the germline V gene. This CDR3 contains 18 residues. V was cut by 0 bases and J by 0 bases, with 15 bases left in between.

The chain employs TRBV7-2 and TRBJ2-5; D remains unclear. There are 12 residues in the CDR3. The V end was cut by 1 base, the J end by 6 bases, with 6 bases between. CDR1 and CDR2 (germline): SGHTA, FQGNSA. The CDR3 region is CASSLDEQTQYF. Here the CDR3 DNA reads TGTGCCAGCAGCTTAGATGAACAGACCCAGTACTTC.

This chain links TRBV20-1 with TRBJ2-3; the D gene is possibly TRBD2 (6 bases). CDR3 length equals 14 residues. Germline CDR1 DFQATT, CDR2 SNEGSKA (reference sequence). Between the trimmed V and J ends, which lost 2 bases and 0 bases, there was a span of 9 bases. The CDR3 DNA is TGCAGTGCTAGACTTAGCGGAAGCACAGATACGCAGTATTTT. It encodes CSARLSGSTDTQYF.

The chain links TRBV11-1 to TRBJ2-2; D is unresolved. Germline V lookup: CDR1 SGHAT, CDR2 FQDESV (reference sequence). CDR3 length equals 12 residues. The V and J ends lost 7 bases and 5 bases respectively, with 8 bases between them. In DNA form, the CDR3 reads TGTGCCAGCATGCCTCCAACCGGGGAGCTGTTTTTT. Residues: CASMPPTGELFF.

This clonotype appeared many times. Here the CDR3 reads CASSPRSRQRTEFYGYTF. The CDR3, as DNA: TGTGCCAGCAGCCCACGCTCCCGACAGAGGACAGAATTCTATGGCTACACCTTC. The chain joins TRBV11-2 to TRBJ1-2, with a weak D call TRBD1 (6 bases). The CDR3 contains 18 residues. V was pared by 5 bases and J by 4 bases, with 26 bases between. Germline CDR1 SGHAT, CDR2 FQNNGV.

The chain uses TRBV19 and TRBJ2-1; 10 bases align to TRBD2. Per the germline V gene, CDR1 is LNHDA and CDR2 is SQIVND (reference sequence). The CDR3 totals 16 residues. J gave up 6 bases and V 7 bases, and 12 bases lay outside the gene matches. The CDR3 protein is CASTQVPGLATNEQFF. The CDR3 DNA reads as TGTGCCAGTACCCAAGTCCCGGGACTAGCGACCAATGAGCAGTTCTTC.

This chain uses TRBV7-9 with TRBJ2-2; D gene ambiguous. The CDR3 loop spans 13 amino acids. V was cut by 7 bases and J by 6 bases, with 12 bases left in between. Germline values: CDR1 SEHNR, CDR2 FQNEAQ (reference sequence). The CDR3 DNA follows: TGTGCCAGCATCCTCAGGTGGCCCGGGGAGCTGTTTTTT. Translated, it gives CASILRWPGELFF.

This clonotype is termed medium-sized. The chain has TRBV29-1 and TRBJ2-1; D may match TRBD1 or TRBD2 (5 bases each). The CDR3 is 14 amino acids. Germline values: CDR1 SQVTM, CDR2 ANQGSEA. V was clipped by 4 bases and J by 1 base, with 11 bases between them. Here the CDR3 DNA reads TGCAGCGTTGCCCGGGACGGATCCTACAATGAGCAGTTCTTC. This codes for CSVARDGSYNEQFF.

This clonotype was observed a handful of times. The CDR3 is CASSQDLFREQYF. For the CDR3, the DNA is TGTGCCAGCAGCCAAGACCTTTTCCGCGAGCAGTACTTC. The rearrangement links TRBV4-2 to TRBJ2-7; D gene ambiguous. This CDR3 is 13 amino acids long. V was trimmed by 0 bases and J by 6 bases, leaving 9 bases between them. Germline CDR1 and CDR2: LGHNA and YNFKEQ.